The rows below give T cell receptor beta chains drawn from one sample of a study of cytomegalovirus exposure and HLA in healthy donors. Data came from immunoSEQ multiplex PCR; TCRdb stores just in-frame clones and leaves some out. The data show around 200,000 clones, with around 89% seen just once and 0.9% to 1.1% held by the top ten. The specimen was PBMCs. The receptors come from a woman between 18 and 30 years old in good health and CMV-seronegative. Both conserved end residues are part of each CDR3. The D gene is left open where the match is weak. A row's size may be missing; if present it is once, few, many or a size class.

>14|TRBJ1-1|TRBV5-6|-|-
TGTGCCAGCAGCTTGAAACGTTCGGGCACTGAAGCTTTCTTT
CASSLKRSGTEAFF
>14|TRBJ1-4|TRBV15|-|-
TGTGCCACCAGCCAGGGTGTTCCTAATGAAAAACTGTTTTTT
CATSQGVPNEKLFF
>15|TRBJ2-7|TRBV4-3|-|-
TGCGCCAGCAGCCAAGCCCAGGACGGGAGCTACGAGCAGTACTTC
CASSQAQDGSYEQYF
>14|TRBJ1-2|TRBV27|-|few
TGTGCCAGCAGTTTAGACAGAGCTAACTATGGCTACACCTTC
CASSLDRANYGYTF
>14|TRBJ2-4|TRBV9|TRBD1|-
TGTGCCAGCAGCGTAAAAGGGGGCGCGAACATTCAGTACTTC
CASSVKGGANIQYF
>16|TRBJ2-2|TRBV19|TRBD2|-
TGTGCCAGTAGTATAGGGGCGGGAGGCGACACCGGGGAGCTGTTTTTT
CASSIGAGGDTGELFF
>16|TRBJ2-4|TRBV6-5|-|-
TGTGCCAGCAGTTACTCTGGGAGTCGGGCCAAAAACATTCAGTACTTC
CASSYSGSRAKNIQYF
>14|TRBJ2-7|TRBV13|-|-
TGTGCCAGCAGCTTAGTTGGTAGCCCCTACGAGCAGTACTTC
CASSLVGSPYEQYF
>16|TRBJ2-3|TRBV18|-|once
TGTGCCAGCTCACCACCAGCGGGCGGCGGCACAGATACGCAGTATTTT
CASSPPAGGGTDTQYF
>14|TRBJ1-3|TRBV6-5|-|-
TGTGCCAGCAGTTACGGACTTTATGGAAACACCATATATTTT
CASSYGLYGNTIYF
>17|TRBJ1-6|TRBV4-1|TRBD1|-
TGCGCCAGCAGCCAAGGTGCCCACAGGGGGCCGAATTCACCCCTCCACTTT
CASSQGAHRGPNSPLHF
>12|TRBJ1-2|TRBV15|-|-
TGTGCCACCAGCAAAGGGGCTTACGGCTACACCTTC
CATSKGAYGYTF
>15|TRBJ2-7|TRBV30|TRBD2|once
TGTGCCACCCTAAGGCCTAGCGGGACTAGCTACGAGCAGTACTTC
CATLRPSGTSYEQYF
>13|TRBJ1-1|TRBV19|-|-
TGTGCCAGTAGTCATAGGGGGAACACTGAAGCTTTCTTT
CASSHRGNTEAFF
>14|TRBJ2-7|TRBV6-1|-|-
TGTGCCAGCAGTGATTTAGGGGACTTCTACGAGCAGTACTTC
CASSDLGDFYEQYF
>15|TRBJ1-2|TRBV4-3|-|-
TGCGCCAGCAGCCAAGGGACGCCGGCGGGCTATGGCTACACCTTC
CASSQGTPAGYGYTF